This TCR beta chain was captured in a study of shared T cell receptors in the human thymus. The method was immunoSEQ multiplex PCR; TCRdb's version includes in-frame clones alone and lacks a portion of them. This table holds around 730,000 clones, 70% to 90% found once. Deletions cut 5 bases from V and 9 bases from J, with 14 bases between. The CDR3 is 13 amino acids. CDR1 is LNHDA and CDR2 is SQIVND in the germline V gene (reference sequence). The data were also submitted as part of a second study, on human thymus T cells.

This chain uses TRBV19 with TRBJ2-1; a possible D gene is TRBD2 (6 bases). This clonotype was obtained from a girl younger than two with a congenital heart defect. Sequences were obtained from thymocytes. DNA of the CDR3: TGTGCCAGTAGTCGTATACGGGGGACTGAGCAGTTCTTC. Protein product: CASSRIRGTEQFF.